Below, one T cell receptor beta chain is given with its context. Data came from immunoSEQ multiplex PCR; TCRdb stores just in-frame clones and leaves some out. The repertoire holds about 45,000 clones, with roughly 90% as singletons. The record originates from a study of OX40 agonist ivuxolimab in advanced cancers. Trimming cost V 0 bases and J 1 base, with 9 bases left between them. The CDR3 is 15 residues long. In germline, CDR1 is LNHNV, CDR2 YYDKDF (reference sequence). Systemic immunosuppression or autoimmune disease history was grounds to exclude patients. The source is an adult with an advanced solid tumor such as melanoma, head and neck, liver or kidney cancer. This chain links TRBV15 with TRBJ2-5; D uncertain. The starting material was CD4+ or CD8+ T cells sorted from blood, obtained in a trial of the OX40 agonist ivuxolimab. In DNA form, the CDR3 reads TGTGCCACCAGCAGAGATGATGGGCCCCAAGAGACCCAGTACTTC. Protein: CATSRDDGPQETQYF.